The following is a T cell receptor beta chain sequence with its context. Its antigen is currently unknown. Using constant-segment primers, 5'RACE produced TCR alpha and TCR beta cDNA libraries carrying sample barcodes and UMIs. Using its own MiXCR run on the 5' RACE reads, TCRdb lists one record per CDR3 protein. Among about 430,000 distinct CDR3 sequences listed, less than 25% were seen once. The CDR3 consists of 15 residues. V was cut by 7 bases and J by 4 bases, with 17 bases left in between. These data are taken from a study of T-cell memory formation after mild COVID-19. As for the study in general: In these data, TCR clusters were largely donor specific. Study-level points and caveats: Day 15 to 85 contracting clones showed balanced CD4/CD8; day 15 to 37 expanders favored CD4+.

V and J are TRBV12-3 or TRBV12-4 and TRBJ1-3; no clear D. This TCR derives from an adult woman who had mild COVID-19 (a few samples of this study predate the infection). Cell type and time point are not known. The sequencing input was PBMCs or a T cell subset sorted from them (not recorded which). As DNA, the CDR3 is TGTGCCAGCAATCGGAACCTACTTTGGGGAAACACCATATATTTT. Encoded protein: CASNRNLLWGNTIYF.